The 13 T cell receptor beta chains presented below share a single source sample, sequenced in a study of siplizumab effects on memory and regulatory T cells. Data came from immunoSEQ multiplex PCR; TCRdb stores just in-frame clones and leaves some out. This sample has nearly 95,000 clones, with 94% found just once. Sequenced: non-Treg CD4+ T cells sorted from blood. These receptors originate from a human donor in good health.

Note on this clone: Distinct nucleotide sequences in the sample also encode this CDR3. This sequence joins TRBV30 and TRBJ1-1, with TRBD1 matching over 7 bases. J lost 1 base, V lost 3 bases, and 2 bases had no gene match. The CDR3 is made up of 13 amino acids. The germline CDR1 and CDR2 sequences are GTSNPN and SVGIG (reference sequence). This CDR3 reads CAWSRTGNTEAFF. The DNA of the CDR3 is TGTGCCTGGAGCCGGACAGGGAACACTGAAGCTTTCTTT. The whole variable domain, remainder taken from reference TRBV30 and TRBJ1-1, is SQTIHQWPATLVQPVGSPLSLECTVEGTSNPNLYWYRQAAGRGLQLLFYSVGIGQISSEVPQNLSASRPQDRQFILSSKKLLLSDSGFYLCAWSRTGNTEAFFGQGTRLTVV.

This chain's CDR3 is CASNRRDSGNYGYTF. Written as DNA, the CDR3 is TGTGCCAGTAACCGGCGGGACAGTGGAAACTATGGCTACACCTTC. The chain has TRBV19 and TRBJ1-2; 7 bases are a match to TRBD1. The V gene end was trimmed by 7 bases and the J gene end by 2 bases; junction bases not matched to a gene: 10. Germline CDR1 reads LNHDA; CDR2 reads SQIVND (reference sequence). This CDR3 region has 15 residues.

This clone has a single count. The CDR3 DNA reads as TGTGCCAGCAGTGAACCCGGGACAGGGGCGTATGAGCAGTACTTC. Amino acid sequence: CASSEPGTGAYEQYF. The chain joins TRBV25-1 to TRBJ2-7, with 10 bases fitting TRBD1. This CDR3 has 15 amino acids. Germline-derived CDR1 and CDR2 are MGHDK and SYGVNS. V trimming: 2 bases; J trimming: 7 bases; junction bases outside the gene matches: 8.

The chain recombines TRBV5-1 with TRBJ1-1; D not certain. From germline, CDR1 is SGHRS and CDR2 YFSETQ. Trimming took 0 bases from V and 1 from J, leaving 7 bases between them. The CDR3 is made up of 14 amino acids. The CDR3 sequence: CASSLGAGNTEAFF. The CDR3 DNA sequence: TGCGCCAGCAGCTTGGGGGCCGGGAACACTGAAGCTTTCTTT.

This clone was seen only once. The chain carries TRBV7-2 and TRBJ2-1, with 10 bases identical to TRBD1. This CDR3 has 15 amino acids. CDR1 and CDR2 (germline): SGHTA, FQGNSA. V lost 7 bases and J lost 7; bases outside the gene matches: 10. In nucleotides, the CDR3 is TGTGCCAGCACCCGACAGGGGGCGGTAGGGAATGAGCAGTTCTTC. Protein: CASTRQGAVGNEQFF.

The rearrangement links TRBV29-1 to TRBJ2-5; TRBD2 matches 15 bases. The CDR3 spans 20 residues. V lost 6 bases, J lost 5 bases, and 22 bases stayed unmatched. CDR1 is SQVTM, CDR2 ANQGSEA, per germline. The CDR3 nucleotides are TGCAGCGTCCGTGGACTAGCGGGAGGGCCCTCGATCGGGAGCCCGGAGACCCAGTACTTC. This codes for CSVRGLAGGPSIGSPETQYF.

The CDR3 here is CASSLDGITDTQYF. The CDR3 DNA follows: TGTGCCAGCAGCTTAGACGGGATCACAGATACGCAGTATTTT. The chain couples TRBV5-4 to TRBJ2-3; maybe TRBD2 (5 bases). Trimming pared 2 bases from V and 2 bases from J, leaving 9 bases between. The CDR3 spans 14 residues. The germline V gene has CDR1 SGHNT and CDR2 YYREEE (reference sequence).

V usage is TRBV7-8 and J usage is TRBJ2-7, with D unclear. The CDR3 contains 13 residues. V was cut by 0 bases and J by 6 bases, with 9 bases left in between. Germline CDR1 SGHVS, CDR2 FQNEAQ. CDR3 sequence reads: CASSLAGLSEQYF. The CDR3 DNA follows: TGTGCCAGCAGCTTAGCAGGGTTAAGCGAGCAGTACTTC. Full variable domain (outside the CDR3, taken from reference TRBV7-8 and TRBJ2-7): GAGVSQSPRYKVAKRGQDVALRCDPISGHVSLFWYQQALGQGPEFLTYFQNEAQLDKSGLPSDRFFAERPEGSVSTLKIQRTQQEDSAVYLCASSLAGLSEQYFGPGTRLTVT.

This chain joins TRBV19 and TRBJ1-1; D is perhaps TRBD1 (6 bases). Germline-derived CDR1 and CDR2 are LNHDA and SQIVND (reference sequence). The CDR3 is 14 amino acids. Trimming left V 2 bases short and J 5 bases short, with 12 bases between. CDR3 region: CASSITGRKTEAFF. As DNA, the CDR3 is TGTGCCAGTAGTATAACAGGGAGAAAGACTGAAGCTTTCTTT.

The genes are TRBV14 and TRBJ1-2; weak D call: TRBD1 (5 bases). This CDR3 has 15 residues. Looked up from germline, CDR1 is SGHDN and CDR2 is FVKESK. Trimming stripped 0 bases from V and 5 bases from J, with 13 bases between. This chain's CDR3 is CASSQDRGRDYGYTF. The CDR3 DNA follows: TGTGCCAGCAGCCAAGATCGGGGCAGGGATTATGGCTACACCTTC.

This clone was detected only once. The chain employs TRBV15 and TRBJ2-5; 9 bases match TRBD2. Germline CDR1 is LNHNV and CDR2 is YYDKDF (reference sequence). The CDR3 is made up of 15 amino acids. Trimming removed 5 bases from V and 1 base from J; junction bases left unmatched: 5. As DNA, the CDR3 is TGTGCCACCAGCGGGCAAGCGGGAGGCCAAGAGACCCAGTACTTC. This encodes CATSGQAGGQETQYF.

J is TRBJ1-6 and V is TRBV6-4; TRBD1 is a possible D gene (6 bases). V was shortened by 2 bases and J by 7 bases, with 12 bases between the two germline ends. The CDR3 extends over 15 amino acids. Looked up from germline, CDR1 is MRHNA and CDR2 is SNTAGT. The DNA for the CDR3 is TGTGCCAGCAGTGACGGTAGGCAGGGGAATTCACCCCTCCACTTT. Translation: CASSDGRQGNSPLHF.

The chain has TRBV6-1 and TRBJ1-2; 10 bases fit TRBD1. Germline CDR1 reads MNHNS; CDR2 reads SASEGT. This CDR3 region has 15 residues. The ends lost 6 bases at V and 0 bases at J; junction bases unmatched: 4. CDR3 DNA: TGTGCCAGCAGCAGCGGGACAGGGGCTAACTATGGCTACACCTTC. Amino acid sequence: CASSSGTGANYGYTF.